Presented here are 26 T cell receptor beta chains from one specimen sequenced in a study of blood T cell repertoires in COVID-19. Assay: immunoSEQ multiplex PCR; the TCRdb copy retains only in-frame clones and omits some. The profile shows about 320,000 clones, 85% of them singletons. The sample comprised PBMCs or T cells enriched from blood (not recorded which). These receptors all come from a woman aged 25 to 39 who had been exposed to COVID-19.

The rearrangement joins TRBV12-3 or TRBV12-4 to TRBJ1-5, with a tentative D call TRBD1 (5 bases). The germline V and J ends were trimmed by 1 base and 7 bases, with 8 bases remaining between them. This CDR3 spans 13 amino acids. For the CDR3, the DNA is TGTGCCAGCAGTTTAGAAGGGGCCCAGCCCCAGCATTTT. Residues: CASSLEGAQPQHF.

This clone has more than one count but fewer than ten. The chain links TRBV9 to TRBJ2-3; 8 bases are a match to TRBD2. Germline CDR1 reads SGDLS; CDR2 reads YYNGEE. V trimming: 4 bases; J trimming: 3 bases; junction bases outside the gene matches: 7. This CDR3 spans 15 amino acids. As DNA, the CDR3 is TGTGCCAGCAGCCCCGTACGGGGGGGAACAGATACGCAGTATTTT. Translation: CASSPVRGGTDTQYF.

Concerning this clone: The identical CDR3 is also encoded by other nucleotide sequences in the sample. This sequence joins TRBV7-2 and TRBJ1-6, with 10 bases identical to TRBD1. The V gene end was trimmed by 5 bases and the J gene end by 7 bases; junction bases not matched to a gene: 2. In germline, CDR1 is SGHTA, CDR2 FQGNSA. This CDR3 has 14 amino acids. CDR3 in amino acids: CASSPGQGNSPLHF. Written as DNA, the CDR3 is TGTGCCAGCAGCCCGGGACAGGGGAATTCACCCCTCCACTTT.

This CDR3 reads CASSQGEYNSPLHF. CDR3 nucleotides: TGTGCCAGCTCACAGGGGGAATATAATTCACCCCTCCACTTT. The gene calls are TRBV18 and TRBJ1-6; D might be TRBD1 (6 bases). Looked up from germline, CDR1 is KGHSH and CDR2 is LQKENI. V was pared by 4 bases and J by 4 bases, with 8 bases between. This CDR3 has 14 amino acids. The full variable domain, with the rest looked up from reference TRBV18 and TRBJ1-6, is NAGVMQNPRHLVRRRGQEARLRCSPMKGHSHVYWYRQLPEEGLKFMVYLQKENIIDESGMPKERFSAEFPKEGPSILRIQQVVRGDSAAYFCASSQGEYNSPLHFGNGTRLTVT.

This rearrangement joins TRBV27 to TRBJ2-5, with D tentatively TRBD1 (7 bases). The CDR3 runs to 15 residues. With 7 bases removed from V and 6 bases from J, the gap between germline ends came to 21 bases. CDR1 and CDR2 from the germline V gene are MNHEY and SMNVEV (reference sequence). CDR3: CASIHVKQGGKTQYF. CDR3 DNA sequence: TGTGCCAGCATCCACGTTAAGCAGGGGGGAAAGACCCAGTACTTC.

The chain couples TRBV7-2 to TRBJ2-2; TRBD2 matches 11 bases. Germline CDR1 is SGHTA and CDR2 is FQGNSA. J gave up 6 bases and V 5 bases, and 8 bases lay outside the gene matches. This CDR3 has 16 amino acids. The CDR3 sequence: CASSRFSGGAAGELFF. The CDR3 DNA sequence: TGTGCCAGCAGCAGATTTAGCGGGGGGGCCGCCGGGGAGCTGTTTTTT.

The chain employs TRBV7-8 and TRBJ2-5; 9 nucleotides line up with TRBD2. V was clipped by 4 bases and J by 3 bases; unmatched bases: 15. Germline V gene lookup returns CDR1 SGHVS and CDR2 FQNEAQ. This CDR3 contains 18 residues. This CDR3 is CASSSRPAGIAGEETQYF. The CDR3 DNA reads TGTGCCAGCAGCTCACGCCCGGCTGGGATAGCGGGGGAAGAGACCCAGTACTTC.

J is TRBJ1-4 and V is TRBV7-2, with 8 bases identical to TRBD1. The trim removed 5 bases at V and 8 bases at J, leaving 7 bases unmatched. Germline V CDR1 and CDR2: SGHTA, FQGNSA. This CDR3 has 14 residues. The chain's CDR3 is CASSGGRDREKLFF. Written as DNA, the CDR3 is TGTGCCAGCAGCGGAGGCCGGGACAGGGAAAAACTGTTTTTT.

This clone has just a few counts. This chain uses TRBV29-1 with TRBJ1-2; no reliable D call. V shed 0 bases and J shed 9 bases, with 23 bases lying between them. The CDR3 is 16 amino acids. CDR1 is SQVTM and CDR2 is ANQGSEA in the germline V gene. The CDR3 sequence: CSVEESPLTRSGSYTF. CDR3 nucleotide sequence: TGCAGCGTTGAAGAGTCTCCCCTTACAAGATCGGGTAGCTACACCTTC.

The chain has TRBV15 and TRBJ1-5, with TRBD1 identical over 7 bases. This CDR3 has 16 residues. The germline V gene has CDR1 LNHNV and CDR2 YYDKDF (reference sequence). J was trimmed by 5 bases and V by 5 bases; bases with no gene match: 12. The CDR3 loop reads CATSGLDRVSDQPQHF. The CDR3 DNA sequence: TGTGCCACCAGCGGATTAGACAGGGTTTCCGATCAGCCCCAGCATTTT.

The chain carries TRBV4-2 and TRBJ2-5; 12 nucleotides line up with TRBD2. CDR1 LGHNA and CDR2 YNFKEQ come from the germline V gene. CDR3 size: 15 residues. V dropped 5 bases and J dropped 4; count of bases not matched to a gene: 5. CDR3 nucleotide sequence: TGTGCCAGCAGCAAACTAGCGGGGGGACGAGAGACCCAGTACTTC. Encoded protein: CASSKLAGGRETQYF.

This clone was detected only once. The J gene is TRBJ2-7, the V gene TRBV6-5; 7 bases line up with TRBD1. Losses at the gene ends were 6 bases for V and 0 bases for J; bases not matched to a gene: 8. This CDR3 comprises 15 residues. Germline V gives CDR1 MNHEY, CDR2 SVGAGI. CDR3 nucleotide sequence: TGTGCCAGCAGCCTACAAAGGGACAGCTCCTACGAGCAGTACTTC. It codes for CASSLQRDSSYEQYF.

This rearrangement joins TRBV12-3 or TRBV12-4 to TRBJ1-2; 7 positions match TRBD1. The CDR3 runs to 13 residues. V shed 6 bases, J shed 2 bases, and the junction held 3 bases outside the gene matches. Written as DNA, the CDR3 is TGTGCCAGCAGAAAGGACAGGAACTATGGCTACACCTTC. Residues: CASRKDRNYGYTF.

The rearrangement joins TRBV7-9 to TRBJ1-2; 8 bases map to TRBD1. The trim removed 3 bases at V and 5 bases at J, leaving 5 bases unmatched. CDR3 length: 14 amino acids. Germline assignment: CDR1 SEHNR and CDR2 FQNEAQ (reference sequence). The DNA of the CDR3 is TGTGCCAGCAGCTTCTTCAGACAGGGGTATGGCTACACCTTC. Amino acid sequence: CASSFFRQGYGYTF. The variable domain in full, with the rest retrieved from reference TRBV7-9 and TRBJ1-2, is DTGVSQNPRHKITKRGQNVTFRCDPISEHNRLYWYRQTLGQGPEFLTYFQNEAQLEKSRLLSDRFSAERPKGSFSTLEIQRTEQGDSAMYLCASSFFRQGYGYTFGSGTRLTVV.

The V call is TRBV6-5, the J call TRBJ2-2; D is undetermined. Trimming removed 0 bases at V and 1 base at J, with 9 bases between. In germline, CDR1 is MNHEY, CDR2 SVGAGI. The CDR3 has 16 residues. The CDR3 sequence is CASSYSPGMNTGELFF. The CDR3 coding sequence is TGTGCCAGCAGTTACTCCCCAGGAATGAACACCGGGGAGCTGTTTTTT.

The V gene is TRBV7-3, the J gene TRBJ2-5; 10 nucleotides line up with TRBD2. Looked up from germline, CDR1 is SGHTA and CDR2 is FQGTGA. This CDR3 has 15 amino acids. The J segment lost 5 bases and the V segment lost 1 base, leaving 4 bases of the junction unmatched. The CDR3 region has the DNA TGTGCCAGCAGCTTAATTCCTAGCGGGGGCGAGACCCAGTACTTC. Amino acids: CASSLIPSGGETQYF.

Note on this clone: Other DNA sequences in this sample translate to the same CDR3. This chain joins TRBV28 and TRBJ1-1, with 9 bases matching TRBD1. CDR1 is MDHEN, CDR2 SYDVKM, per germline. This CDR3 spans 14 amino acids. J was trimmed by 2 bases and V by 6 bases; bases with no gene match: 4. The CDR3 nucleotides read TGTGCCAGCAGCCTGACAGGGGGAAACACTGAAGCTTTCTTT. Translation gives CASSLTGGNTEAFF.

This chain links TRBV28 with TRBJ2-3; 12 bases line up with TRBD2. J lost 3 bases, V lost 5 bases, and 9 bases had no gene match. Germline V gene lookup returns CDR1 MDHEN and CDR2 SYDVKM. The CDR3 consists of 17 residues. The CDR3 nucleotides read TGTGCCAGCAGTATCCAAACGACTAGCGGGGGAACAGATACGCAGTATTTT. It translates to CASSIQTTSGGTDTQYF.

This clone was picked up many times. J is TRBJ1-1 and V is TRBV7-6; TRBD1 might be the D (6 bases). From germline, CDR1 is SGHVS and CDR2 FNYEAQ. The V and J ends lost 1 base and 4 bases respectively, with 16 bases between them. This CDR3 region has 16 residues. The CDR3, as DNA: TGTGCCAGCAGCTTAGAAACAGGGAGCGCCCCCACTGAAGCTTTCTTT. Translation gives CASSLETGSAPTEAFF.

The chain couples TRBV5-8 to TRBJ1-2; D possibly corresponds to TRBD1 (6 bases). Trimming took 2 bases from V and 8 from J, leaving 13 bases between them. Germline V CDR1 and CDR2: SGHTS, YDEGEE. This CDR3 is 13 amino acids long. The CDR3 bases are TGTGCCAGCAGCTTTACAGGGCGGAAAGGCTACACCTTC. It is translated as CASSFTGRKGYTF.

This chain joins TRBV11-3 and TRBJ2-2, with D perhaps matching TRBD2 (6 bases). The germline CDR1 and CDR2 sequences are SGHNT and YENEEA. The V gene lost 0 bases and the J gene lost 4 bases, with 12 bases spanning the gap. This CDR3 comprises 16 residues. The CDR3 reads CASSLDGGGGTGELFF. CDR3 sequence (DNA): TGTGCCAGCAGCTTAGATGGGGGAGGTGGCACCGGGGAGCTGTTTTTT.

This chain joins TRBV28 and TRBJ1-5; D not certain. This CDR3 is 14 amino acids long. V was clipped by 7 bases and J by 2 bases, with 12 bases between them. Germline V gene sequence: CDR1 MDHEN, CDR2 SYDVKM. As DNA, the CDR3 is TGTGCCAGCACCCGGAGGGCTGGCAATCAGCCCCAGCATTTT. Residues: CASTRRAGNQPQHF. The full variable domain, its missing parts supplied by reference TRBV28 and TRBJ1-5, is DVKVTQSSRYLVKRTGEKVFLECVQDMDHENMFWYRQDPGLGLRLIYFSYDVKMKEKGDIPEGYSVSREKKERFSLILESASTNQTSMYLCASTRRAGNQPQHFGDGTRLSIL.

The J gene is TRBJ2-7, the V gene TRBV28, with TRBD2 matching 9 bases. The V gene's germline CDR1 is MDHEN and CDR2 SYDVKM. The CDR3 is made up of 15 amino acids. Losses at the gene ends were 6 bases for V and 1 base for J; bases not matched to a gene: 7. CDR3 bases: TGTGCCAGCAGACCCAGCGGGGGGTCTTCCTACGAGCAGTACTTC. Translation: CASRPSGGSSYEQYF.

This chain joins TRBV28 and TRBJ1-4, with D possibly TRBD1 on 5 matching bases. The V gene's germline CDR1 is MDHEN and CDR2 SYDVKM. V was cut by 4 bases and J by 8 bases, with 14 bases left in between. The CDR3 has 14 amino acids. CDR3 region: CASSSGGVWEKLFF. CDR3 in DNA: TGTGCCAGCAGTTCTGGAGGGGTGTGGGAAAAACTGTTTTTT. Looking up the rest from reference TRBV28 and TRBJ1-4 gives the full variable domain: DVKVTQSSRYLVKRTGEKVFLECVQDMDHENMFWYRQDPGLGLRLIYFSYDVKMKEKGDIPEGYSVSREKKERFSLILESASTNQTSMYLCASSSGGVWEKLFFGSGTQLSVL.

This clone appeared a few times. The chain employs TRBV9 and TRBJ1-1, with a weak D call TRBD1 (5 bases). The V end was cut by 7 bases, the J end by 0 bases, with 13 bases between. CDR1 SGDLS and CDR2 YYNGEE come from the germline V gene. There are 14 residues in the CDR3. CDR3 bases: TGTGCCAGCTGGGCGGGGGAGGTGAACACTGAAGCTTTCTTT. Translating gives CASWAGEVNTEAFF.

V is TRBV29-1 and J is TRBJ1-1; the match to TRBD1 covers 7 bases. Germline V gene lookup returns CDR1 SQVTM and CDR2 ANQGSEA. The CDR3 length is 13 residues. After removal of 3 bases from V and 5 bases from J, the junction contained 6 bases not matched to a gene. CDR3 sequence (DNA): TGCAGCGTTGACAGGGACAGTAGGACTGAAGCTTTCTTT. Amino acid sequence: CSVDRDSRTEAFF.